This is a list of T cell receptor beta chains from one sample in a study of blood T cell repertoires in COVID-19. The assay was immunoSEQ multiplex PCR, and TCRdb's table has in-frame clones only and misses some. In the table there are approximately 220,000 clones, roughly 81% of which are singletons. Sequencing was performed on peripheral blood. All receptors derive from a man aged 45 to 65 who had recovered from COVID-19. Both conserved end residues are part of each CDR3. Each record gives: V gene, J gene, D gene, clone size, CDR3 protein, CDR3 DNA. A D gene is named only where the DNA matches it firmly. Not all rows give a size; the values are once, few, many and, for expanded clones, a class.

V gene: TRBV7-9; J gene: TRBJ1-5; D gene: -; clone size: -; CDR3 protein: CASSLGGVQPQHF; CDR3 DNA: TGTGCCAGCAGCTTAGGGGGGGTTCAGCCCCAGCATTTT
V gene: TRBV18; J gene: TRBJ2-7; D gene: TRBD1; clone size: -; CDR3 protein: CASSPIPQGAYEQYF; CDR3 DNA: TGTGCCAGCTCACCCATCCCCCAGGGGGCCTACGAGCAGTACTTC
V gene: TRBV30; J gene: TRBJ1-4; D gene: TRBD1; clone size: -; CDR3 protein: CAWRPRDSEEKLFF; CDR3 DNA: TGTGCCTGGAGACCCCGGGACAGTGAGGAAAAACTGTTTTTT
V gene: TRBV19; J gene: TRBJ2-3; D gene: TRBD2; clone size: -; CDR3 protein: CASSMVGLAGVTDTQYF; CDR3 DNA: TGTGCCAGTAGTATGGTCGGGCTAGCGGGAGTAACAGATACGCAGTATTTT
V gene: TRBV27; J gene: TRBJ2-2; D gene: -; clone size: -; CDR3 protein: CASSPQTGELFF; CDR3 DNA: TGTGCCAGCAGTCCCCAGACCGGGGAGCTGTTTTTT
V gene: TRBV6-1; J gene: TRBJ1-5; D gene: -; clone size: -; CDR3 protein: CASSEGGQGSNQPQHF; CDR3 DNA: TGTGCCAGCAGTGAAGGGGGTCAGGGAAGCAATCAGCCCCAGCATTTT
V gene: TRBV4-1; J gene: TRBJ1-5; D gene: -; clone size: -; CDR3 protein: CASSQLDGDQPQHF; CDR3 DNA: TGCGCCAGCAGCCAACTGGACGGGGATCAGCCCCAGCATTTT
V gene: TRBV27; J gene: TRBJ2-1; D gene: TRBD2; clone size: -; CDR3 protein: CASSSWTSGYNNEQFF; CDR3 DNA: TGTGCCAGCAGTTCCTGGACTAGCGGGTATAACAATGAGCAGTTCTTC
V gene: TRBV28; J gene: TRBJ1-6; D gene: TRBD1; clone size: -; CDR3 protein: CASSVLGTGNSPLHF; CDR3 DNA: TGTGCCAGCAGCGTACTCGGGACAGGAAATTCACCCCTCCACTTT
V gene: TRBV14; J gene: TRBJ1-2; D gene: -; clone size: -; CDR3 protein: CASSRSAGVYGYTF; CDR3 DNA: TGTGCCAGCAGCCGATCGGCAGGGGTCTATGGCTACACCTTC
V gene: TRBV27; J gene: TRBJ2-7; D gene: TRBD1; clone size: few; CDR3 protein: CASRPGQGFYEQYF; CDR3 DNA: TGTGCCAGCAGGCCGGGACAGGGATTCTACGAGCAGTACTTC
V gene: TRBV18; J gene: TRBJ2-7; D gene: TRBD2; clone size: once; CDR3 protein: CASSPGLASEQYF; CDR3 DNA: TGTGCCAGCTCACCCGGACTAGCGAGCGAGCAGTACTTC
V gene: TRBV18; J gene: TRBJ1-1; D gene: -; clone size: -; CDR3 protein: CASSEAITNTEAFF; CDR3 DNA: TGTGCCAGCTCAGAAGCGATAACTAACACTGAAGCTTTCTTT
V gene: TRBV6-5; J gene: TRBJ2-1; D gene: TRBD2; clone size: -; CDR3 protein: CASMVVAGVSNEQFF; CDR3 DNA: TGTGCCAGCATGGTAGTAGCGGGAGTATCCAATGAGCAGTTCTTC
V gene: TRBV3-1/TRBV3-2; J gene: TRBJ2-2; D gene: TRBD1; clone size: few; CDR3 protein: CASSWDRVTTGELFF; CDR3 DNA: TGTGCCAGCAGCTGGGACAGGGTGACCACCGGGGAGCTGTTTTTT
V gene: TRBV7-2; J gene: TRBJ2-1; D gene: TRBD1; clone size: -; CDR3 protein: CASSYGTDSYNEQFF; CDR3 DNA: TGTGCCAGCAGCTACGGGACAGACTCCTACAATGAGCAGTTCTTC
V gene: TRBV6-1; J gene: TRBJ2-3; D gene: -; clone size: -; CDR3 protein: CASSETGRTDTQYF; CDR3 DNA: TGTGCCAGCAGTGAGACAGGACGCACAGATACGCAGTATTTT
V gene: TRBV5-8; J gene: TRBJ2-3; D gene: TRBD2; clone size: -; CDR3 protein: CASSWESASGRQRADTQYF; CDR3 DNA: TGTGCCAGCAGCTGGGAGAGCGCTAGCGGGAGACAAAGGGCAGATACGCAGTATTTT
V gene: TRBV27; J gene: TRBJ2-1; D gene: TRBD2; clone size: -; CDR3 protein: CASSPGSGRGEQFF; CDR3 DNA: TGTGCCAGCAGTCCCGGGAGCGGGAGGGGTGAGCAGTTCTTC
V gene: TRBV27; J gene: TRBJ2-3; D gene: -; clone size: -; CDR3 protein: CASSLSSPSDTQYF; CDR3 DNA: TGTGCCAGCAGTTTATCAAGCCCCTCAGATACGCAGTATTTT
V gene: TRBV10-3; J gene: TRBJ2-7; D gene: -; clone size: -; CDR3 protein: CAISEPHRETYEQYF; CDR3 DNA: TGTGCCATCAGTGAGCCCCACAGGGAGACCTACGAGCAGTACTTC
V gene: TRBV30; J gene: TRBJ2-1; D gene: TRBD2; clone size: -; CDR3 protein: CAWSTGLAGFNEQFF; CDR3 DNA: TGTGCCTGGAGTACTGGACTAGCGGGATTCAATGAGCAGTTCTTC